One and the same sample provided the 32 T cell receptor beta chains below, sequenced in a study of PD-L1 blockade in urothelial cancer. TCRdb keeps only in-frame clones here, not all; method: immunoSEQ multiplex PCR. Among around 40,000 clones listed, more than 35% were seen once. Sequencing used tumor tissue, obtained before atezolizumab (anti-PD-L1) treatment. These receptors came from a man in his sixties with urothelial cancer.

The table lists this clone with a few counts. This sequence joins TRBV6-8 and TRBJ2-2; D might be TRBD1 (5 bases). Trimming left V 6 bases short and J 2 bases short, with 13 bases between. The CDR3 is 15 residues long. Per germline, CDR1 MNHGY and CDR2 SAAAGT. For the CDR3, the DNA is TGTGCCAGCAGCCTAACCCAGGGAAACACCGGGGAGCTGTTTTTT. Protein: CASSLTQGNTGELFF.

This clone was found a few times. The chain recombines TRBV9 with TRBJ2-3, with unresolved D. This CDR3 has 14 residues. Germline CDR1 and CDR2: SGDLS and YYNGEE. V was pared by 4 bases and J by 1 base, with 10 bases between. CDR3 coding DNA: TGTGCCAGCAGCCCATCGTTGGGCACAGATACGCAGTATTTT. Translated: CASSPSLGTDTQYF.

This chain links TRBV9 with TRBJ1-3; no definite D call. The V end was cut by 7 bases, the J end by 3 bases, with 11 bases between. CDR1 SGDLS and CDR2 YYNGEE come from the germline V gene. The CDR3 runs to 13 residues. CDR3 coding DNA: TGTGCCAGCGGGCCCCTGGGTGGAAACACCATATATTTT. Translated, it gives CASGPLGGNTIYF.

The chain has TRBV6-8 and TRBJ1-6, with D possibly matching TRBD1 (5 bases). Trimming removed 10 bases at V and 15 bases at J, with 25 bases between. The CDR3 sequence is 14 residues long. Germline CDR1 and CDR2: MNHGY and SAAAGT. CDR3 DNA: TGTGCCATCGGGGCCGGGACGGATACTGGCCACCTCCACTTT. It codes for CAIGAGTDTGHLHF.

This rearrangement joins TRBV4-1 to TRBJ1-1, with 9 nucleotides matching TRBD1. The trim removed 1 base at V and 6 bases at J, leaving 6 bases unmatched. Germline V gene data show CDR1 as MGHRA and CDR2 as YSYEKL. The CDR3 contains 15 residues. Here the CDR3 DNA reads TGCGCCAGCAGCCAAGTCCGGGACAGGGTCTCTGAAGCTTTCTTT. This sequence encodes CASSQVRDRVSEAFF.

This clone appeared a few times. The rearrangement links TRBV10-3 to TRBJ2-5, with D uncertain. CDR1 and CDR2 (germline): ENHRY, SYGVKD. The germline V and J ends were trimmed by 2 bases and 5 bases, with 6 bases remaining between them. The CDR3 length is 12 residues. This CDR3 is CAISESLETQYF. CDR3 sequence (DNA): TGTGCCATCAGTGAGAGCCTTGAGACCCAGTACTTC.

The sample holds a few counts of this clone. The rearrangement joins TRBV18 to TRBJ2-7; D uncertain. The germline V gene has CDR1 KGHSH and CDR2 LQKENI. The CDR3 spans 13 residues. The V end was cut by 3 bases, the J end by 0 bases, with 6 bases between. CDR3 amino acids: CASSPASSYEQYF. The CDR3 DNA reads as TGTGCCAGCTCACCGGCCAGCTCCTACGAGCAGTACTTC.

The CDR3 protein is CASSYQGMNTEAFF. CDR3 nucleotides: TGTGCCAGCAGTTACCAGGGGATGAACACTGAAGCTTTCTTT. The rearrangement joins TRBV6-8 to TRBJ1-1, with D perhaps TRBD1 (6 bases). The CDR3 contains 14 residues. V was cut by 2 bases and J by 0 bases, with 7 bases left in between. Germline V lookup: CDR1 MNHGY, CDR2 SAAAGT.

In this sample, this clone turned up a few times. The rearrangement links TRBV9 to TRBJ2-3; 11 bases are shared with TRBD2. This CDR3 has 16 residues. J was trimmed by 2 bases and V by 2 bases; bases with no gene match: 4. Germline V gene data show CDR1 as SGDLS and CDR2 as YYNGEE. In DNA, the CDR3 is TGTGCCAGCAGCGTCGGGACTAGCGGTTCCACAGATACGCAGTATTTT. Translating gives CASSVGTSGSTDTQYF.

This clone came up many times. The V and J genes are TRBV2 and TRBJ1-5, with D perhaps TRBD1 (6 bases). This CDR3 has 15 residues. Trimming pared 3 bases from V and 2 bases from J, leaving 11 bases between. Germline V CDR1 and CDR2: SNHLY, FYNNEI. CDR3: CASSDRGQGNQPQHF. CDR3 nucleotide sequence: TGTGCCAGCAGTGACCGGGGGCAGGGCAATCAGCCCCAGCATTTT. Full variable domain (missing parts from reference TRBV2 and TRBJ1-5): EPEVTQTPSHQVTQMGQEVILRCVPISNHLYFYWYRQILGQKVEFLVSFYNNEISEKSEIFDDQFSVERPDGSNFTLKIRSTKLEDSAMYFCASSDRGQGNQPQHFGDGTRLSIL.

This chain links TRBV28 with TRBJ2-3; D ambiguous. CDR1 MDHEN and CDR2 SYDVKM come from the germline V gene. This CDR3 region has 22 residues. V lost 6 bases to trimming and J lost 4 bases, with 38 bases between them. The CDR3 coding sequence is TGTGCCAGCAGCAGCCGACTGGAGACCCAACCAATACAGCAGAAAAGAGCAGATACGCAGTATTTT. Its translation is CASSSRLETQPIQQKRADTQYF.

The chain's CDR3 is CASSLTGGMSNQPQHF. The CDR3 DNA reads TGTGCCAGCAGTCTGACAGGGGGAATGAGCAATCAGCCCCAGCATTTT. J is TRBJ1-5 and V is TRBV28; 9 bases fit TRBD1. Trimming at V came to 5 bases and at J to 1 base, leaving 6 bases not matched to a gene. The CDR3 has 16 amino acids. From germline, CDR1 is MDHEN and CDR2 SYDVKM.

This clone was counted only a few times. As DNA, the CDR3 is TGCAGCGTTACCCCGCAGGGGGCGAGCACTGAAGCTTTCTTT. Translating gives CSVTPQGASTEAFF. The chain carries TRBV29-1 and TRBJ1-1; TRBD1 aligns across 8 bases. Germline CDR1 and CDR2: SQVTM and ANQGSEA. The CDR3 spans 14 residues. With V trimmed by 5 bases and J by 4 bases, 9 bases remained unmatched.

This clone was seen more than once but under ten times. The chain has TRBV6-8 and TRBJ1-2; a possible D gene is TRBD1 (5 bases). The germline V gene has CDR1 MNHGY and CDR2 SAAAGT. The length of the CDR3 is 14 residues. V was cut by 2 bases and J by 3 bases, with 10 bases left in between. CDR3 in DNA: TGTGCCAGCAGTTACCCGGGGGTGGACTATGGCTACACCTTC. Protein product: CASSYPGVDYGYTF.

The chain links TRBV5-1 to TRBJ2-3; D perhaps matches TRBD1 (6 bases). The ends were cut back, 4 bases at V and 2 bases at J, with 14 bases in the middle. The CDR3 has 15 amino acids. Germline V lookup: CDR1 SGHRS, CDR2 YFSETQ. The CDR3 here is CASSAIDRITDTQYF. CDR3 sequence (DNA): TGCGCCAGCAGCGCAATAGACAGGATCACAGATACGCAGTATTTT.

This chain links TRBV19 with TRBJ2-3; 7 nucleotides align to TRBD2. Germline trimming cut 6 bases from V and 1 base from J; bases unmatched to any gene: 16. CDR3 length: 18 amino acids. The germline V gene encodes CDR1 LNHDA and CDR2 SQIVND (reference sequence). CDR3 in amino acids: CASSLSLKYAGGTDTQYF. CDR3 nucleotides: TGTGCCAGTAGCCTCTCCCTCAAGTACGCGGGAGGCACAGATACGCAGTATTTT.

This clone appeared a few times. The chain couples TRBV6-8 to TRBJ1-1; 9 bases agree with TRBD1. CDR3 length equals 16 residues. Germline CDR1 reads MNHGY; CDR2 reads SAAAGT. With 6 bases clipped from V and 5 bases from J, the junction kept 13 bases outside the gene matches. CDR3 sequence (DNA): TGTGCCAGCAGGGAAAGGACAGGGGTAAGGAAAACTGAAGCTTTCTTT. It yields the protein CASRERTGVRKTEAFF.

This clone was counted only a few times. The chain combines TRBV28 with TRBJ2-3; 8 nucleotides align to TRBD2. CDR1 is MDHEN and CDR2 is SYDVKM in the germline V gene. V gave up 4 bases and J gave up 10 bases; unmatched junction bases: 7. CDR3 size: 13 residues. The CDR3 DNA is TGTGCCAGCAGTTCTCATCTGACTAGCGCGCAGTATTTT. As protein: CASSSHLTSAQYF.

This clone was counted many times. The chain is built from TRBV11-3 and TRBJ2-3, with 11 bases aligning to TRBD2. CDR1 is SGHNT and CDR2 is YENEEA in the germline V gene. This CDR3 has 16 amino acids. After removal of 1 base from V and 6 bases from J, the junction contained 6 bases not matched to a gene. DNA of the CDR3: TGTGCCAGCAGCTTAGTAGCGGGGGGGCTGTCCGATACGCAGTATTTT. Its protein is CASSLVAGGLSDTQYF.

There are many counts of this clone. The rearrangement uses TRBV6-8 and TRBJ1-4, with 8 nucleotides matching TRBD1. The CDR3 contains 16 residues. The J segment lost 0 bases and the V segment lost 7 bases, leaving 7 bases of the junction unmatched. CDR1 is MNHGY and CDR2 is SAAAGT in the germline V gene. Here the CDR3 reads CASIGTGYATNEKLFF. The CDR3 DNA is TGTGCCAGCATTGGGACAGGTTATGCAACTAATGAAAAACTGTTTTTT.

The chain carries TRBV29-1 and TRBJ1-1; D uncertain. Trimming took off 5 bases at V and 1 base at J, with 11 bases between the two ends. The germline gives CDR1 SQVTM, CDR2 ANQGSEA. This CDR3 spans 13 amino acids. The CDR3 here is CSVNLGSNTEAFF. The CDR3 nucleotides read TGCAGCGTTAACCTAGGGTCGAACACTGAAGCTTTCTTT.

The chain uses TRBV6-8 and TRBJ1-4; D is unresolved. Germline assignment: CDR1 MNHGY and CDR2 SAAAGT. The CDR3 consists of 17 residues. With 4 bases removed from V and 6 bases from J, the gap between germline ends came to 21 bases. The CDR3 coding sequence is TGTGCCAGCAGTTCTGGCTCCCCCGGGAAGATCGATGAAAAACTGTTTTTT. Its translation is CASSSGSPGKIDEKLFF.

This clone was recorded a few times. The gene calls are TRBV9 and TRBJ1-2; D ambiguous. V lost 4 bases, J lost 4 bases, and 14 bases lay in between. Germline CDR1 and CDR2: SGDLS and YYNGEE. The CDR3 is 14 amino acids. CDR3 sequence: CASSFSSPVYGYTF. For the CDR3, the DNA is TGTGCCAGCAGCTTCAGCTCTCCCGTCTATGGCTACACCTTC.

The genes are TRBV29-1 and TRBJ2-3; TRBD2 aligns across 7 bases. The CDR3 is made up of 15 amino acids. Germline V gene sequence: CDR1 SQVTM, CDR2 ANQGSEA. Losses at the gene ends were 4 bases for V and 2 bases for J; bases not matched to a gene: 9. In DNA, the CDR3 is TGCAGCGTTGCCCGAAGCGGGGCAGTCACAGATACGCAGTATTTT. It yields the protein CSVARSGAVTDTQYF.

The V and J genes are TRBV19 and TRBJ2-3; 10 bases are shared with TRBD1. Germline V gene data show CDR1 as LNHDA and CDR2 as SQIVND (reference sequence). This CDR3 is built from 15 residues. V shed 6 bases, J shed 4 bases, and the junction held 7 bases outside the gene matches. The CDR3 loop is CASRTGTGVPDTQYF. The CDR3 region has the DNA TGTGCCAGTAGGACCGGGACAGGGGTGCCAGATACGCAGTATTTT.

The genes are TRBV18 and TRBJ1-1; TRBD1 agrees at 10 bases. The V and J ends lost 2 bases and 5 bases, in that order; junction bases with no gene match: 2. The germline V gene has CDR1 KGHSH and CDR2 LQKENI. The CDR3 has 14 amino acids. The CDR3 DNA reads as TGTGCCAGCTCACCAGTGGACAGGGGGACTGAAGCTTTCTTT. It is translated as CASSPVDRGTEAFF.

The chain has TRBV30 and TRBJ1-2; tentative D call: TRBD1 (6 bases). CDR3 size: 14 residues. Germline V lookup: CDR1 GTSNPN, CDR2 SVGIG (reference sequence). Between the trimmed V and J ends, which lost 1 base and 5 bases, there was a span of 14 bases. The CDR3, as DNA: TGTGCCTGGAGTGCTACAGGGAGGGAGTATGGCTACACCTTC. It specifies CAWSATGREYGYTF.

This chain links TRBV19 with TRBJ1-1; D unclear. CDR3 length equals 11 residues. Deletions cut 7 bases from V and 8 bases from J, with 11 bases between. Germline V lookup: CDR1 LNHDA, CDR2 SQIVND (reference sequence). CDR3 bases: TGTGCCAGTACTGGGGAGAGGGAAGCTTTCTTT. It yields the protein CASTGEREAFF.

The chain links TRBV6-8 to TRBJ1-3; D remains ambiguous. Trimming took off 0 bases at V and 1 base at J, with 7 bases between the two ends. This CDR3 is built from 15 residues. Germline CDR1 and CDR2: MNHGY and SAAAGT. CDR3 residues: CASSYSPGSGNTIYF. The CDR3 DNA follows: TGTGCCAGCAGTTACTCGCCGGGGTCTGGAAACACCATATATTTT.

The V gene is TRBV28, the J gene TRBJ2-7; 10 positions match TRBD2. With V trimmed by 8 bases and J by 4 bases, 11 bases remained unmatched. The CDR3 is 15 amino acids. Per the germline V gene, CDR1 is MDHEN and CDR2 is SYDVKM. This CDR3 reads CASGLSGTSAYEQYF. CDR3 bases: TGTGCCAGCGGACTCTCCGGGACTAGCGCGTACGAGCAGTACTTC.

This clone was detected only a few times. V is TRBV11-3 and J is TRBJ2-1, with TRBD1 identical over 7 bases. In germline, CDR1 is SGHNT, CDR2 YENEEA. CDR3 length equals 15 residues. V trimming: 5 bases; J trimming: 6 bases; junction bases outside the gene matches: 10. As DNA, the CDR3 is TGTGCCAGCAGCATGGGACAGTCACTACGCAATGAGCAGTTCTTC. Amino acid sequence: CASSMGQSLRNEQFF. The complete variable domain, with remaining parts taken from reference TRBV11-3 and TRBJ2-1, reads EAGVVQSPRYKIIEKKQPVAFWCNPISGHNTLYWYLQNLGQGPELLIRYENEEAVDDSQLPKDRFSAERLKGVDSTLKIQPAELGDSAVYLCASSMGQSLRNEQFFGPGTRLTVL.

Relative to its sample, this clone is medium-sized. The V call is TRBV19, the J call TRBJ1-4; possibly TRBD1 for D (6 bases). Trimming cost V 5 bases and J 2 bases, with 12 bases left between them. This CDR3 has 15 residues. CDR1 LNHDA and CDR2 SQIVND come from the germline V gene (reference sequence). This CDR3 reads CASSGGQSTNEKLFF. The CDR3 nucleotides read TGTGCCAGTAGTGGAGGACAGTCCACTAATGAAAAACTGTTTTTT. Variable domain in full (rest from reference TRBV19 and TRBJ1-4): DGGITQSPKYLFRKEGQNVTLSCEQNLNHDAMYWYRQDPGQGLRLIYYSQIVNDFQKGDIAEGYSVSREKKESFPLTVTSAQKNPTAFYLCASSGGQSTNEKLFFGSGTQLSVL.